Listed below are T cell receptor beta chains from one sample, sequenced in a study of cytomegalovirus exposure and HLA in healthy donors. The protocol was immunoSEQ multiplex PCR, while the TCRdb copy is restricted to in-frame clones and leaves out a portion. The profile shows under 200,000 clones, approximately 82% of them singletons. The sequenced material came from PBMCs. These receptors originate from a male donor in good health and CMV-seronegative. CDR3s include the opening cysteine and the closing phenylalanine or tryptophan. A D gene is named only where the DNA matches it firmly. Not all rows give a size; the values are once, few, many and, for expanded clones, a class.

cdr3_nt | cdr3_aa | clone_size | v_call | d_call | j_call
TGTGCCAGCAGCCAGCCCGGACTTGGGGCTGAAGCTTTCTTT | CASSQPGLGAEAFF | few | TRBV4-2 | . | TRBJ1-1
TGTGCCAGCAGCCGTAGGGGTAATGAAAAACTGTTTTTT | CASSRRGNEKLFF | . | TRBV27 | . | TRBJ1-4
TGTGCCAGCAGTTTATGGGGACTAGGATCAGGCGCCCAGTACTTC | CASSLWGLGSGAQYF | . | TRBV27 | TRBD2 | TRBJ2-5
TGCGCCAGCAGCTTGGGACAGGATAGTTCACCCCTCCACTTT | CASSLGQDSSPLHF | . | TRBV5-1 | . | TRBJ1-6
TGCGCCAGCAGCCAAAATGCGGGAGGGGGGCCTGAAGCTTTCTTT | CASSQNAGGGPEAFF | . | TRBV4-1 | . | TRBJ1-1
TGTGCCAGCTCACCACTGACCAGGGGGCGCGGGTTCTTC | CASSPLTRGRGFF | . | TRBV18 | TRBD1 | TRBJ2-1
TGTGCCAGCAGTTACGTTAGGCCCACAGAAACCGGGGAGCTGTTTTTT | CASSYVRPTETGELFF | . | TRBV6-5 | . | TRBJ2-2
TGCGCCAGCAGCCAAGATGGCAGCGCGAGTTACAATGAGCAGTTCTTC | CASSQDGSASYNEQFF | . | TRBV4-3 | . | TRBJ2-1
TGTTCCAGCACAAACGACAGGGCCACTAATGAAAAACTGTTTTTT | CSSTNDRATNEKLFF | . | TRBV7-9 | TRBD1 | TRBJ1-4
TGTGCTAGTGGTTTGGTACGGGACAGCCGAGGCTACACCTTC | CASGLVRDSRGYTF | . | TRBV12-5 | TRBD1 | TRBJ1-2
TGTGCCAGCAGCACCGGGACAGGGGTAGCCTACGAGCAGTACTTC | CASSTGTGVAYEQYF | . | TRBV7-9 | TRBD1 | TRBJ2-7
TGTGCCAGCAGCCACTCTGGACAGGGGAGGGTCTACGAGCAGTACTTC | CASSHSGQGRVYEQYF | . | TRBV4-2 | TRBD1 | TRBJ2-7
TGCGCCAGCACCACGACCCTAGACACCGGGGAGCTGTTTTTT | CASTTTLDTGELFF | . | TRBV5-1 | . | TRBJ2-2
TGTGCCAGCAGCCAATTAACCGGGACAGGGTTAGTTCATTTT | CASSQLTGTGLVHF | . | TRBV14 | TRBD1 | TRBJ1-5
TGTGCCAGCAGTTTCAGACAGGCTGATGGCTACACCTTC | CASSFRQADGYTF | . | TRBV27 | . | TRBJ1-2
TGCAGCGTTCGTACAGGGGCGAACACTGAAGCTTTCTTT | CSVRTGANTEAFF | . | TRBV29-1 | TRBD1 | TRBJ1-1
TGTGCCTTACACCGGGACACGAACACTGAAGCTTTCTTT | CALHRDTNTEAFF | . | TRBV2 | . | TRBJ1-1
TGTGCCAGCAGTTTTCTCTTAAGCTTGTTGGGGGGAGGAGACGAGCAGTACTTC | CASSFLLSLLGGGDEQYF | once | TRBV28 | . | TRBJ2-7
TGCGCCAGGATCCGAATGGAAGATAGCGTTTACACCGGGGAGCTGTTTTTT | CARIRMEDSVYTGELFF | once | TRBV10-1 | . | TRBJ2-2
TGCGCCAGCAGCTTGAAAGGGGCTTGGGAAAAACTGTTTTTT | CASSLKGAWEKLFF | . | TRBV5-1 | . | TRBJ1-4
TGTGCCAGCAGCTTTTTGGCGGGATCTCCTTCCTACAATGAGCAGTTCTTC | CASSFLAGSPSYNEQFF | . | TRBV11-1 | . | TRBJ2-1
TGTGCCAGCAGTTACCGCGACAGTAGCTCCTACGAGCAGTACTTC | CASSYRDSSSYEQYF | . | TRBV6-6 | . | TRBJ2-7
TGTGCCATCACCGGCAGGCCGGGACAGGGGAAGTCCTACGAGCAGTACTTC | CAITGRPGQGKSYEQYF | . | TRBV10-3 | TRBD1 | TRBJ2-7
TGTGCCAGCAGTCGGTCGGTACCCCGGCAGCCCCAGCATTTT | CASSRSVPRQPQHF | . | TRBV27 | . | TRBJ1-5
TGTGCCAGCAGTCCACAGACCGGGACTCTCAATGAGCAGTTCTTC | CASSPQTGTLNEQFF | few | TRBV7-7 | . | TRBJ2-1
TGTGCCAGCAGCATCTCTCCGGGTGGTGGCGTCTACGAGCAGTACTTC | CASSISPGGGVYEQYF | . | TRBV11-2 | . | TRBJ2-7
TGTGCCAGTAGTATTGGTTTGGGACTAGCGGGTAAGCATGAGCAGTTCTTC | CASSIGLGLAGKHEQFF | . | TRBV19 | TRBD2 | TRBJ2-1
TGTGCCAGCTCACCACCGAATTTGATCGGCGACAGCTATGGCTACACCTTC | CASSPPNLIGDSYGYTF | . | TRBV18 | . | TRBJ1-2
TGTGCCAGCAGTTTATTCGGGACAGGGCAGTTCTTC | CASSLFGTGQFF | . | TRBV28 | TRBD1 | TRBJ2-1
TGTGCCAGTAGTATATCGGACAGGGGGCCCTTATACGAGCAGTACTTC | CASSISDRGPLYEQYF | . | TRBV19 | TRBD1 | TRBJ2-7
TGTGCCAGCAGCCAAGACAGGGGGGACATCTACAATGAGCAGTTCTTC | CASSQDRGDIYNEQFF | . | TRBV4-2 | . | TRBJ2-1
TGCAGCGTTCTGACCAGCGGGGAGGCAGATACGCAGTATTTT | CSVLTSGEADTQYF | . | TRBV29-1 | TRBD2 | TRBJ2-3
TGTGCCAGCAGGCCTTTCTTGGGCGGGACAGATACGCAGTATTTT | CASRPFLGGTDTQYF | . | TRBV6-5 | . | TRBJ2-3
TGTGCCAGCAGCTTGTCCCGGACACAGGGGGCGGACTATGGCTACACCTTC | CASSLSRTQGADYGYTF | . | TRBV5-4 | TRBD1 | TRBJ1-2
TGCAGCGTACCCGGACAGAGAAATTCCCCGAGGGAGCAGTTCTTC | CSVPGQRNSPREQFF | . | TRBV29-1 | . | TRBJ2-1
TGTGCCAGCAGCCCACAGGCCGGACAGGGATCCTACAATGAGCAGTTCTTC | CASSPQAGQGSYNEQFF | . | TRBV7-9 | TRBD1 | TRBJ2-1
TGTGCCAGCAGCCAAGTCCTGACCGCGGGACAGGGGATTCTTCACCGTTATAATTCACCCCTCCACTTT | CASSQVLTAGQGILHRYNSPLHF | . | TRBV4-2 | TRBD1 | TRBJ1-6
TGTGCCAGCAGGGCAAGGTACCAGACAGGGCCCTACGAGCAGTACTTC | CASRARYQTGPYEQYF | . | TRBV2 | TRBD1 | TRBJ2-7
TGCGCCAGCAGCCCCGTCCAAGGACAGGTTGATGGCTACACCTTC | CASSPVQGQVDGYTF | . | TRBV4-1 | TRBD1 | TRBJ1-2
TGTGCCAGCAGCCAAGATATATGGGAGGGAAGGGACTATGGCTACACCTTC | CASSQDIWEGRDYGYTF | . | TRBV4-2 | . | TRBJ1-2
TGTGCCAGCTCAGCCGAACGGGAAGTTTATGGCTACACCTTC | CASSAEREVYGYTF | . | TRBV18 | . | TRBJ1-2
TGTGCCAGTAGTATAGATCTGGCATCTTACGAGCAGTACTTC | CASSIDLASYEQYF | . | TRBV19 | . | TRBJ2-7
TGCGCCAGCAGCTTACAGGGGCCCAGCTCCTATAATTCACCCCTCCACTTT | CASSLQGPSSYNSPLHF | . | TRBV5-1 | TRBD1 | TRBJ1-6
TGCGCCAGCAGCTTGGACAGGTTCGCCGAGCAGTACTTC | CASSLDRFAEQYF | . | TRBV5-1 | . | TRBJ2-7
TGTGCCAGCAGCAATCGACAGGGGGCCCGGAACACTGAAGCTTTCTTT | CASSNRQGARNTEAFF | . | TRBV28 | TRBD1 | TRBJ1-1
TGTGCCAGCAGCCCCTCGGGCAATGAGCAGTTCTTC | CASSPSGNEQFF | . | TRBV7-6 | . | TRBJ2-1
TGTGCCAGCTCACCATTAGACTCCTACTCTGGAAACACCATATATTTT | CASSPLDSYSGNTIYF | . | TRBV18 | . | TRBJ1-3
TGCGCCAGCAGCTTCACAACGACTAGCGGGGAGCTGTTTTTT | CASSFTTTSGELFF | . | TRBV4-1 | . | TRBJ2-2
TGTGCCAGCTCACCGCAGAACAGGGGAGAGACCCAGTACTTC | CASSPQNRGETQYF | few | TRBV18 | TRBD1 | TRBJ2-5
TGTGCCAGCAGCTTGGGTCAGGTTGACACCGGGGAGCTGTTTTTT | CASSLGQVDTGELFF | . | TRBV5-8 | . | TRBJ2-2
TGTGCCAGCAGTTTATCCGGGGATGGTCAGCCCCAGCATTTT | CASSLSGDGQPQHF | . | TRBV27 | . | TRBJ1-5
TGTGCCAGCAGCTTAGCATCGCGCACAGCAAACTATGGCTACACCTTC | CASSLASRTANYGYTF | . | TRBV7-9 | . | TRBJ1-2
TGTGCCAGCAGTCCTCCACTAAATGAGCAGTTCTTC | CASSPPLNEQFF | . | TRBV28 | . | TRBJ2-1